This is a list of T cell receptor beta chains from one sample in a study of T cells in Graves' hyperthyroidism and ophthalmopathy. TCRdb re-called the multiplex PCR reads with MiXCR, one entry per CDR3 protein. The repertoire includes under 350,000 distinct CDR3 sequences, 17% of them detected once, and around 61% sits in the top ten. Sequenced material: blood. These receptors were taken from an older woman with Graves' ophthalmopathy. Each CDR3 is given with its conserved first and last residue. A D gene is named only where the DNA matches it firmly. Expanded clones get a size class; other rows say once, few or many, or leave the size out.

clone size | D gene | J gene | V gene | CDR3 DNA | CDR3 protein
few | . | TRBJ1-6 | TRBV18 | TGTGCCAGCTCACCAGGGTTGAATTCACCCCTCCACTTT | CASSPGLNSPLHF
. | TRBD2 | TRBJ2-1 | TRBV7-2 | TGTGCCAGCAGCTTTTACAGCGGGGGGGGCAATGAGCAGTTCTTC | CASSFYSGGGNEQFF
. | TRBD2 | TRBJ2-1 | TRBV11-2 | TGTGCCAGTAGTTCTAGCGGGGCACACTACAATGAGCAGTTCTTC | CASSSSGAHYNEQFF
. | . | TRBJ2-7 | TRBV28 | TGTGCCAGCAGTTTACCCCCCTTAAGCGAGCAGTACTTC | CASSLPPLSEQYF
. | . | TRBJ1-5 | TRBV12-3/TRBV12-4 | TGTGCCAGCTCGAGTGGGGGTCGCAATCAGCCCCAGCATTTT | CASSSGGRNQPQHF
. | . | TRBJ2-1 | TRBV20-1 | TGCAGTGCTGGAGACCGATCCTACAATGAGCAGTTCTTC | CSAGDRSYNEQFF
. | . | TRBJ2-3 | TRBV28 | TGTGCCAGCAGCCCGGCGCCAGGGGCGGGCACAGATACGCAGTATTTT | CASSPAPGAGTDTQYF
many | . | TRBJ2-2 | TRBV7-9 | TGTGCCAGCAGCTTAACAGGGACCGGGGAGCTGTTTTTT | CASSLTGTGELFF
. | . | TRBJ2-1 | TRBV4-1 | TGCGCCAGCAACCAAGCGAACACAGAGGATGAGCAGTTCTTC | CASNQANTEDEQFF
few | TRBD1 | TRBJ2-5 | TRBV11-1 | TGTGCCAGCAGCACTGCGGCGGGACAGGGTGAGACCCAGTACTTC | CASSTAAGQGETQYF
many | TRBD1 | TRBJ2-7 | TRBV12-3/TRBV12-4 | TGTGCCAGCAGCCCCACAGGGGGCGCAGCCTACGAGCAGTACTTC | CASSPTGGAAYEQYF
few | . | TRBJ1-1 | TRBV6-6 | TGTGCCAGCAGTTACTCGACCACAGGTTTGAACACTGAAGCTTTCTTT | CASSYSTTGLNTEAFF
. | TRBD1 | TRBJ2-4 | TRBV29-1 | TGCAGCGTTGAACCTTCAGGGGGCTCGGACATTCAGTACTTC | CSVEPSGGSDIQYF
. | TRBD2 | TRBJ2-5 | TRBV9 | TGTGCCAGCAGCGAACGACTAGCGGGGGGGCCCCCCCAGTACTTC | CASSERLAGGPPQYF
. | TRBD1 | TRBJ2-2 | TRBV4-1 | TGCGCCAGCAGCCGAGCACAGGGGGCGCATACCGGGGAGCTGTTTTTT | CASSRAQGAHTGELFF
. | . | TRBJ1-6 | TRBV6-1 | TGTGCCAGCAGTCGGAGGGGGATCTATAATTCACCCCTCCACTTT | CASSRRGIYNSPLHF
few | TRBD2 | TRBJ2-1 | TRBV7-2 | TGTGCCAGCAGCCTAGGACTAGCGGGAACCTCCTACAATGAGCAGTTCTTC | CASSLGLAGTSYNEQFF
. | . | TRBJ1-2 | TRBV5-4 | TGTGCCAGCAGACCGACAGGTCAAAAGCCCTATGGCTACACCTTC | CASRPTGQKPYGYTF
. | . | TRBJ2-6 | TRBV20-1 | TGCAGTGCACTATCAACGACAGGACGCTCTGGGGCCAACGTCCTGACTTTC | CSALSTTGRSGANVLTF
many | TRBD1 | TRBJ2-7 | TRBV7-2 | TGTGCCAGCAGCTTAGGTTTTCAGGGGGCCTACGAGCAGTACTTC | CASSLGFQGAYEQYF
. | TRBD2 | TRBJ2-1 | TRBV5-1 | TGCGCCAGCAGCGCGACTAGCGGTATCAATGAGCAGTTCTTC | CASSATSGINEQFF
many | TRBD1 | TRBJ1-5 | TRBV10-2 | TGCGCCAGCAGCCCCACAGGGGGACGGGGTCAGCCCCAGCATTTT | CASSPTGGRGQPQHF
many | TRBD1 | TRBJ2-1 | TRBV7-2 | TGTGCCAGCAGCTTAGATCTGACAGGGGAAACCAATGAGCAGTTCTTC | CASSLDLTGETNEQFF
. | TRBD1 | TRBJ1-2 | TRBV7-9 | TGTGCCAGCAGCTTAGAGAACAGGGGGACTAACTATGGCTACACCTTC | CASSLENRGTNYGYTF
many | . | TRBJ2-7 | TRBV7-8 | TGTGCCAGCAGCTTCGTCGGCGGATCCTACGAGCAGTACTTC | CASSFVGGSYEQYF
many | . | TRBJ2-3 | TRBV7-2 | TGTGCCAGCGGATTTGGACAGTCGAGCACAGATACGCAGTATTTT | CASGFGQSSTDTQYF
many | . | TRBJ2-1 | TRBV6-2/TRBV6-3 | TGTGCCAGCAGTTACTCACTTAGTCCCCCGTCTCTCCGTTACAATGAGCAGTTCTTC | CASSYSLSPPSLRYNEQFF
many | . | TRBJ1-1 | TRBV3-1 | TGTGCCAGCAGCCCTCCAGGGGTTGAAGCTTTCTTT | CASSPPGVEAFF
. | TRBD1 | TRBJ2-7 | TRBV7-9 | TGTGCCAGCAGTGGACAGGGCTTCTTCTACGAGCAGTACTTC | CASSGQGFFYEQYF
many | TRBD1 | TRBJ1-1 | TRBV2 | TGTGCCAGCAGTCGGACAGGGTCGGACACTGAAGCTTTCTTT | CASSRTGSDTEAFF
many | . | TRBJ1-4 | TRBV2 | TGTGCCACACGGTTTCGAGCTAATGAAAAACTGTTTTTT | CATRFRANEKLFF
few | TRBD1 | TRBJ2-3 | TRBV5-4 | TGTGCCAGCAGCAGGGGGCAGGGGTCCTTCCCAGATACGCAGTATTTT | CASSRGQGSFPDTQYF
few | . | TRBJ1-5 | TRBV6-1 | TGTGCCAGCAGTCGGTACCGGGCCTCAAATCAGCCCCAGCATTTT | CASSRYRASNQPQHF
few | . | TRBJ1-6 | TRBV7-9 | TGTGCCAGCAGCTTAGGGGGGGCCCGGCCCCTCCACTTT | CASSLGGARPLHF
many | TRBD1 | TRBJ2-1 | TRBV27 | TGTGCCAGCAGTTTATGGATCGACAGGGGGCACAATGAGCAGTTCTTC | CASSLWIDRGHNEQFF
many | TRBD1 | TRBJ2-7 | TRBV12-3/TRBV12-4 | TGTGCCAGCAGTGGGCCGGGACAGGGTTCCTACGAGCAGTACTTC | CASSGPGQGSYEQYF
many | TRBD1 | TRBJ2-7 | TRBV12-3/TRBV12-4 | TGTGCCAGCAGTTTAGCGCTACTTCGGGACAGGGAAAACGAGCAGTACTTC | CASSLALLRDRENEQYF
. | TRBD1 | TRBJ1-4 | TRBV2 | TGTGCCAGCAGATCCGGGACAGGGGATGAAAAACTGTTTTTT | CASRSGTGDEKLFF
. | . | TRBJ2-3 | TRBV6-1 | TGTGCCAGCAGCACGGGGGTTCGGACGCAGTATTTT | CASSTGVRTQYF
few | . | TRBJ2-1 | TRBV5-1 | TGCGCCAGCAGAAGTTCGGGGGCTAGCTCCTACAATGAGCAGTTCTTC | CASRSSGASSYNEQFF
. | TRBD2 | TRBJ2-7 | TRBV6-1 | TGTGCCACCGGGACTAGCGGCTACGAGCAGTACTTC | CATGTSGYEQYF
many | . | TRBJ1-2 | TRBV15 | TGTGCCACCAGCAGAGGAAGGGGACTTAACTATGGCTACACCTTC | CATSRGRGLNYGYTF
many | . | TRBJ1-2 | TRBV29-1 | TGCAGCGTTGAACCGGGAACTAACTATGGCTACACCTTC | CSVEPGTNYGYTF